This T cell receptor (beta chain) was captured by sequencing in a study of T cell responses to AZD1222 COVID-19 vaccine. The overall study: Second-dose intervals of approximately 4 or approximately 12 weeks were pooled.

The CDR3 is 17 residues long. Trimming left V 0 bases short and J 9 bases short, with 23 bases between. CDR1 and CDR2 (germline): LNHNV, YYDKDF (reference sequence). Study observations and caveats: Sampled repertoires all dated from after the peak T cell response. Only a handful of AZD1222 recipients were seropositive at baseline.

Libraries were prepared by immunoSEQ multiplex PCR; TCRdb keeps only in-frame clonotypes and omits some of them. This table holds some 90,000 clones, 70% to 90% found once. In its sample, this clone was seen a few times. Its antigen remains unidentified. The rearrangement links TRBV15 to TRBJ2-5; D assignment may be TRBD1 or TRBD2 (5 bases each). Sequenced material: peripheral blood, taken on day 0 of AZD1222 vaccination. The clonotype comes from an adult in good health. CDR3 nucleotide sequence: TGTGCCACCAGCAGAGATAGGACGGGACGGGGCCTGGGGGCCCAGTACTTC. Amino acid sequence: CATSRDRTGRGLGAQYF.